The 16 T cell receptor beta chains given below trace back to one sample, sequenced in a study of cytomegalovirus exposure and HLA in healthy donors. This PCR relied on a set of 60 Vbeta primers and 13 Jbeta primers. Repertoires were generated with immunoSEQ multiplex PCR, while TCRdb's copy carries only in-frame clones and drops some. The sample holds about 200,000 clones, 70% to 80% seen once. The sample was PBMCs. These receptors all come from a male donor in good health and CMV-seropositive.

The chain recombines TRBV1 with TRBJ2-3; the table's D call, TRBD2, has no DNA check behind it. TRBV1 counts as a pseudogene. CDR3 size: 15 residues. The CDR3, as DNA: TGCACCAGCAGCCGGGGACTAGCGGGGTCAGATACGCAGTATTTT. Its protein product is CTSSRGLAGSDTQYF.

The chain links TRBV7-3 to TRBJ2-1; possibly TRBD1 for D (6 bases). There are 14 residues in the CDR3. V was trimmed by 2 bases and J by 4 bases, leaving 9 bases between them. Germline values: CDR1 SGHTA, CDR2 FQGTGA. The CDR3 bases are TGTGCCAGCAGCTTATCCGGACAGTACAATGAGCAGTTCTTC. Translated: CASSLSGQYNEQFF.

The rearrangement joins TRBV7-6 to TRBJ2-1; no reliable D call. Trimming cost V 2 bases and J 3 bases, with 17 bases left between them. The CDR3 runs to 17 residues. The germline V gene has CDR1 SGHVS and CDR2 FNYEAQ. CDR3 coding DNA: TGTGCCAGCAGCTTAATCCTCAGGTTAGGCTACTACAATGAGCAGTTCTTC. This sequence encodes CASSLILRLGYYNEQFF.

This clone was detected once. The chain is built from TRBV12-1 and TRBJ2-3; TRBD2 is the table's D call and was not checked against the DNA. TRBV12-1 is described as a pseudogene. CDR3 size: 18 residues. CDR3 residues: CASGPERAPASSTDTQYF. The DNA for the CDR3 is TGTGCCAGCGGACCTGAGCGGGCCCCAGCCTCTAGCACAGATACGCAGTATTTT.

This clone showed up just a few times. This chain connects TRBV27 to TRBJ2-2; D is possibly TRBD2 (5 bases). V dropped 7 bases and J dropped 3 bases, with 9 bases sitting between them. This CDR3 spans 13 amino acids. Germline CDR1 MNHEY, CDR2 SMNVEV (reference sequence). Here the CDR3 DNA reads TGTGCCAGCACGGGGTTGGACACCGGGGAGCTGTTTTTT. Its protein product is CASTGLDTGELFF.

The genes are TRBV27 and TRBJ2-1, with 7 bases lining up with TRBD2. Germline-derived CDR1 and CDR2 are MNHEY and SMNVEV (reference sequence). The CDR3 covers 17 residues. V lost 2 bases to trimming and J lost 2 bases; unmatched junction nucleotides: 9. The CDR3 protein is CASSLTGAGAPYNEQFF. As DNA, the CDR3 is TGTGCCAGCAGTTTAACTGGTGCGGGAGCTCCCTACAATGAGCAGTTCTTC.

The chain employs TRBV7-8 and TRBJ1-1; maybe TRBD1 (6 bases). Germline assignment: CDR1 SGHVS and CDR2 FQNEAQ. V was clipped by 0 bases and J by 1 base, with 6 bases between them. This CDR3 is 14 amino acids long. Written as DNA, the CDR3 is TGTGCCAGCAGCTTAGCGACAGGGAACACTGAAGCTTTCTTT. Its protein is CASSLATGNTEAFF.

This clone was recorded a few times. The J gene is TRBJ1-1, the V gene TRBV7-3; 10 bases map to TRBD1. This CDR3 spans 16 amino acids. CDR1 is SGHTA and CDR2 is FQGTGA in the germline V gene. J gave up 5 bases and V 5 bases, and 11 bases lay outside the gene matches. The CDR3 nucleotides read TGTGCCAGCAGCCTTGACAGGGGGCGCGTTCTAACTGAAGCTTTCTTT. Amino acids: CASSLDRGRVLTEAFF.

With respect to this clone: Other DNA sequences from this sample encode an identical CDR3 as well. The gene calls are TRBV18 and TRBJ2-7; 9 bases align to TRBD1. V shed 1 base and J 4 bases; nucleotides not matched to a gene: 5. Germline-derived CDR1 and CDR2 are KGHSH and LQKENI. The CDR3 is made up of 15 amino acids. For the CDR3, the DNA is TGTGCCAGCTCACCACGCGACAGGGGGTTGTACGAGCAGTACTTC. Its protein is CASSPRDRGLYEQYF.

The chain employs TRBV30 and TRBJ1-3; no reliable D call. There are 13 residues in the CDR3. The V end lost 5 bases, the J end lost 7 bases, and 15 bases lay between the germline ends. The germline CDR1 and CDR2 sequences are GTSNPN and SVGIG (reference sequence). The DNA for the CDR3 is TGTGCCTGGGGCCGGACGGGAGGGAACACCATATATTTT. Encoded protein: CAWGRTGGNTIYF.

The chain uses TRBV23-1 and TRBJ2-7, with 10 bases fitting TRBD1. TRBV23-1 counts as an open reading frame of uncertain function. The length of the CDR3 is 16 residues. V shed 2 bases and J 4 bases; nucleotides not matched to a gene: 8. CDR3 bases: TGCGCCAGCAGTCAACGGGACAGGGGTTTGGGGTACGAGCAGTACTTC. Protein: CASSQRDRGLGYEQYF.

The chain has TRBV9 and TRBJ1-1; 7 positions match TRBD1. This CDR3 region has 15 residues. V was pared by 0 bases and J by 6 bases, with 8 bases of the junction left unmatched. CDR1 is SGDLS, CDR2 YYNGEE, per germline. The CDR3 is CASSVGQDRTPEAFF. In DNA form, the CDR3 reads TGTGCCAGCAGCGTAGGACAGGACAGGACCCCTGAAGCTTTCTTT.

The V gene is TRBV11-3, the J gene TRBJ2-2; D gene ambiguous. Between the trimmed V and J ends, which lost 4 bases and 6 bases, there was a span of 9 bases. This CDR3 is 13 amino acids long. Germline V lookup: CDR1 SGHNT, CDR2 YENEEA. The CDR3 protein is CASSYGHSGELFF. CDR3 sequence (DNA): TGTGCCAGCAGCTATGGCCATTCCGGGGAGCTGTTTTTT.

V is TRBV4-1 and J is TRBJ2-2, with TRBD1 as a possible D gene (5 bases). This CDR3 is 15 amino acids long. Trimming removed 0 bases from V and 7 bases from J, with 12 bases in between. Germline CDR1 MGHRA, CDR2 YSYEKL. The CDR3 is CASSQDPGQSGELFF. CDR3 in DNA: TGCGCCAGCAGCCAAGATCCAGGGCAGAGCGGGGAGCTGTTTTTT.

This chain joins TRBV5-1 and TRBJ2-5, with 9 bases aligning to TRBD1. The J segment lost 5 bases and the V segment lost 0 bases, leaving 5 bases of the junction unmatched. The germline CDR1 and CDR2 sequences are SGHRS and YFSETQ. The CDR3 is 15 residues long. CDR3 sequence reads: CASSLGDRVWETQYF. DNA of the CDR3: TGCGCCAGCAGCTTGGGGGACAGGGTATGGGAGACCCAGTACTTC.

CDR3 sequence: CASSYSREVIYEQFF. In nucleotides, the CDR3 is TGTGCCAGCAGTTACAGCAGGGAGGTCATCTATGAGCAGTTCTTC. The chain links TRBV6-5 to TRBJ2-1, with D tentatively TRBD2 (6 bases). From germline, CDR1 is MNHEY and CDR2 SVGAGI. The CDR3 is made up of 15 amino acids. V lost 2 bases and J 8 bases, leaving 16 bases between the germline ends.